This T cell receptor (beta chain) stems from a study of T cell changes during pregnancy in multiple sclerosis. This CDR3 is built from 15 residues. Germline CDR1 SGHAT, CDR2 FQNNGV. V lost 4 bases and J lost 3, with 16 bases in between. Assay: immunoSEQ multiplex PCR; the TCRdb copy retains only in-frame clones and omits some. The sample records about 100,000 clones, around 92% being singletons. The chain uses TRBV11-2 and TRBJ2-7; D perhaps matches TRBD2 (6 bases). The input for sequencing was peripheral blood, taken before pregnancy. The origin of this receptor is a female donor with multiple sclerosis, enrolled in a pregnancy study. CDR3 sequence: CASSSLAKNLYEQYF. DNA for the CDR3: TGTGCCAGCAGCTCTCTAGCGAAGAACCTCTACGAGCAGTACTTC.